These 20 T cell receptor beta chains share one sample of origin, sequenced in a study of cytomegalovirus exposure and HLA in healthy donors. Clones were sequenced by immunoSEQ multiplex PCR, and TCRdb holds only the in-frame ones, with some missing. The table has fewer than 200,000 clones, about 88% seen once. Sequencing was carried out using PBMCs. Source of these receptors: a young woman in good health and CMV-seronegative.

The rearrangement uses TRBV18 and TRBJ1-5; D perhaps matches TRBD1 (5 bases). This CDR3 region has 15 residues. Trimming pared 1 base from V and 0 bases from J, leaving 7 bases between. Per the germline V gene, CDR1 is KGHSH and CDR2 is LQKENI. As DNA, the CDR3 is TGTGCCAGCTCACCACAGGGACTTAGCAATCAGCCCCAGCATTTT. This gives the protein CASSPQGLSNQPQHF. Full variable domain (rest looked up from reference TRBV18 and TRBJ1-5): NAGVMQNPRHLVRRRGQEARLRCSPMKGHSHVYWYRQLPEEGLKFMVYLQKENIIDESGMPKERFSAEFPKEGPSILRIQQVVRGDSAAYFCASSPQGLSNQPQHFGDGTRLSIL.

The gene calls are TRBV10-3 and TRBJ1-5; no reliable D call. CDR1 is ENHRY, CDR2 SYGVKD, per germline. The CDR3 has 13 residues. V dropped 4 bases and J dropped 6 bases, with 10 bases sitting between them. The chain's CDR3 is CAISGGIGQPQHF. The CDR3 DNA follows: TGTGCCATCAGTGGAGGGATAGGTCAGCCCCAGCATTTT.

As DNA, the CDR3 is TGTGCCAGCAGTTTATTCGGGGGAAGCACAGATACGCAGTATTTT. Its protein product is CASSLFGGSTDTQYF. This chain connects TRBV27 to TRBJ2-3, with a weak D call TRBD2 (6 bases). The V end lost 1 base, the J end lost 0 bases, and 8 bases lay between the germline ends. Per the germline V gene, CDR1 is MNHEY and CDR2 is SMNVEV (reference sequence). The CDR3 sequence is 15 residues long.

The chain combines TRBV14 with TRBJ1-4; 7 nucleotides align to TRBD1. The CDR3 runs to 16 residues. J lost 6 bases, V lost 4 bases, and 11 bases had no gene match. Per germline, CDR1 SGHDN and CDR2 FVKESK. CDR3 nucleotides: TGTGCCAGCAGCCTTCTACAGGGGACCATCGATGAAAAACTGTTTTTT. It translates to CASSLLQGTIDEKLFF. Full variable domain (remainder filled in from reference TRBV14 and TRBJ1-4): EAGVTQFPSHSVIEKGQTVTLRCDPISGHDNLYWYRRVMGKEIKFLLHFVKESKQDESGMPNNRFLAERTGGTYSTLKVQPAELEDSGVYFCASSLLQGTIDEKLFFGSGTQLSVL.

The chain joins TRBV25-1 to TRBJ2-7; D gene unclear. Germline V gene lookup returns CDR1 MGHDK and CDR2 SYGVNS. Trimming removed 7 bases at V and 2 bases at J, with 12 bases between. The CDR3 is 13 amino acids. The CDR3 spells CASTPPVPYEQYF. The CDR3 DNA sequence: TGTGCCAGCACCCCCCCAGTCCCCTACGAGCAGTACTTC.

The V gene is TRBV2, the J gene TRBJ1-6; TRBD1 might be the D (5 bases). Trimming pared 1 base from V and 5 bases from J, leaving 15 bases between. CDR3 length equals 17 residues. Germline lookup yields CDR1 SNHLY and CDR2 FYNNEI. The CDR3 spells CASSEVRGGPDNSPLHF. For the CDR3, the DNA is TGTGCCAGCAGTGAAGTAAGGGGAGGGCCTGATAATTCACCCCTCCACTTT.

This clone was observed once. The rearrangement links TRBV4-1 to TRBJ2-7; D may be TRBD2 (6 bases). The CDR3 totals 15 residues. From germline, CDR1 is MGHRA and CDR2 YSYEKL. Trimming stripped 7 bases from V and 5 bases from J, with 21 bases between. In DNA form, the CDR3 reads TGCGCCAGCATGGAAGGAACGGGGGTTTGGAACGAGCAGTACTTC. This codes for CASMEGTGVWNEQYF.

This clone was seen a single time. J is TRBJ2-1 and V is TRBV4-2, with TRBD2 identical over 8 bases. This CDR3 contains 16 residues. The V gene end was trimmed by 1 base and the J gene end by 9 bases; junction bases not matched to a gene: 11. In germline, CDR1 is LGHNA, CDR2 YNFKEQ. The CDR3: CASSQGTGGLKGEQFF. The CDR3, as DNA: TGTGCCAGCAGCCAAGGGACGGGAGGGTTAAAGGGTGAGCAGTTCTTC.

The chain links TRBV6-1 to TRBJ1-2; D not resolved. The CDR3 sequence is 14 residues long. Looked up from germline, CDR1 is MNHNS and CDR2 is SASEGT. Deletions cut 6 bases from V and 8 bases from J, with 19 bases between. The CDR3 region is CASSWTDSVEGYTF. CDR3 DNA sequence: TGTGCCAGCAGCTGGACGGACTCCGTAGAAGGCTACACCTTC.

This clone was seen once. The V call is TRBV9, the J call TRBJ2-5; weak D call: TRBD1 (5 bases). V dropped 0 bases and J dropped 3 bases, with 12 bases sitting between them. The CDR3 is 15 residues long. Per germline, CDR1 SGDLS and CDR2 YYNGEE. The CDR3 bases are TGTGCCAGCAGCGTAGCAGCAGGGAAGAAAGAGACCCAGTACTTC. Translated: CASSVAAGKKETQYF.

This sequence joins TRBV5-6 and TRBJ2-7; 7 bases align to TRBD2. This CDR3 contains 14 residues. CDR1 is SGHDT and CDR2 is YYEEEE in the germline V gene. Trimming at V came to 4 bases and at J to 7 bases, leaving 11 bases not matched to a gene. The CDR3 bases are TGTGCCAGCAGCCTGAGGTGGGGCGGGGGAGAGCAGTACTTC. It codes for CASSLRWGGGEQYF.

J is TRBJ1-2 and V is TRBV5-1; perhaps TRBD1 as D (5 bases). The CDR3 length is 14 residues. The germline CDR1 and CDR2 sequences are SGHRS and YFSETQ. Between the trimmed V and J ends, which lost 3 bases and 8 bases, there was a span of 17 bases. This CDR3 reads CASSSHGTREGYTF. The CDR3 nucleotides read TGCGCCAGCAGCTCCCACGGGACCCGGGAGGGCTACACCTTC. Full variable domain (remainder filled in from reference TRBV5-1 and TRBJ1-2): KAGVTQTPRYLIKTRGQQVTLSCSPISGHRSVSWYQQTPGQGLQFLFEYFSETQRNKGNFPGRFSGRQFSNSRSEMNVSTLELGDSALYLCASSSHGTREGYTFGSGTRLTVV.

The rearrangement joins TRBV10-2 to TRBJ2-7; 14 nucleotides align to TRBD2. This CDR3 is built from 15 residues. Germline lookup yields CDR1 WSHSY and CDR2 SAAADI. J gave up 3 bases and V 7 bases, and 5 bases lay outside the gene matches. CDR3 sequence: CASKTSGGESYEQYF. The CDR3 DNA is TGCGCCAGCAAGACTAGCGGGGGGGAAAGCTACGAGCAGTACTTC.

This clone is a singleton in its sample. This sequence joins TRBV4-3 and TRBJ2-7; 10 bases agree with TRBD1. The CDR3 is 16 amino acids. Trimming at V came to 0 bases and at J to 7 bases, leaving 9 bases not matched to a gene. Germline V lookup: CDR1 LGHNA, CDR2 YSLEER. This chain's CDR3 is CASSQDRDRGQGEQYF. The CDR3 DNA sequence: TGCGCCAGCAGCCAAGACCGCGACAGGGGGCAAGGGGAGCAGTACTTC.

The chain uses TRBV28 and TRBJ1-2; weak D call: TRBD1 (5 bases). Per germline, CDR1 MDHEN and CDR2 SYDVKM. Trimming shortened V by 6 bases and J by 0 bases, and 8 bases separated the two germline ends. The CDR3 spans 13 residues. The CDR3 here is CASSQGTNYGYTF. The CDR3, as DNA: TGTGCCAGCAGCCAGGGAACTAACTATGGCTACACCTTC.

The V and J genes are TRBV4-3 and TRBJ2-5; TRBD1 matches at 8 bases. V dropped 2 bases and J dropped 4; count of bases not matched to a gene: 15. CDR3 length equals 18 residues. Germline V gene lookup returns CDR1 LGHNA and CDR2 YSLEER. The CDR3: CASSQSHLMTGVGETQYF. The CDR3, as DNA: TGCGCCAGCAGCCAATCCCACCTTATGACAGGGGTAGGAGAGACCCAGTACTTC.

This clone is a singleton in its sample. The chain joins TRBV5-8 to TRBJ1-2; D gene ambiguous. V lost 0 bases and J 4 bases, leaving 7 bases between the germline ends. The germline V gene has CDR1 SGHTS and CDR2 YDEGEE. CDR3 length equals 13 residues. The CDR3 reads CASSLDSSYGYTF. The DNA of the CDR3 is TGTGCCAGCAGCTTGGACAGTTCCTATGGCTACACCTTC.

The rearrangement links TRBV21-1 to TRBJ2-7; TRBD2, as called in the table, went unchecked against the DNA. TRBV21-1 is a pseudogene. The length of the CDR3 is 16 residues. The CDR3 nucleotides read TGTGCCAGCAGCAAACGACTAGCGGGAGTAGATCGCGAGCAGTACTTC. Amino acid sequence: CASSKRLAGVDREQYF.

This clone was recorded once. V gene TRBV19 combines with J gene TRBJ2-7; a weak D match, TRBD2 (6 bases). CDR1 and CDR2 from the germline V gene are LNHDA and SQIVND (reference sequence). The CDR3 covers 14 residues. V lost 5 bases, J lost 5 bases, and 16 bases lay in between. The CDR3: CASSAGRPGNEQYF. Written as DNA, the CDR3 is TGTGCCAGTAGTGCGGGGCGTCCGGGGAACGAGCAGTACTTC.

This chain uses TRBV4-1 with TRBJ1-5; no reliable D call. The V gene lost 6 bases and the J gene lost 2 bases, with 8 bases spanning the gap. The germline gives CDR1 MGHRA, CDR2 YSYEKL. This CDR3 is 13 amino acids long. The CDR3 bases are TGCGCCAGCAGTATGCAGGGCAATCAGCCCCAGCATTTT. It is translated as CASSMQGNQPQHF.